This entry lists 3 T cell receptor beta chains sequenced from one sample in a study of chemoradiotherapy in HPV16-positive cancers. Generated by immunoSEQ multiplex PCR, the TCRdb table keeps only in-frame clones and is missing some. The sample has approximately 5,000 clones, 75% to 85% seen once; the top ten hold 5.5% to 6.5%. Material: tumor tissue, obtained from a patient who underwent chemoradiotherapy. These receptors were taken from a human donor with HPV-associated anogenital cancer.

This clone was seen just once. The chain links TRBV9 to TRBJ1-2; 7 positions match TRBD1. The length of the CDR3 is 18 residues. Germline V lookup: CDR1 SGDLS, CDR2 YYNGEE. The V segment lost 4 bases and the J segment 0 bases; nucleotides outside the gene matches: 15. The CDR3 sequence: CASSTPWTGLKSNYGYTF. CDR3 nucleotide sequence: TGTGCCAGCAGCACACCTTGGACAGGACTCAAATCTAACTATGGCTACACCTTC.

V usage is TRBV7-2 and J usage is TRBJ1-2; D call uncertain. The length of the CDR3 is 16 residues. V was pared by 4 bases and J by 1 base, with 16 bases between. Germline-derived CDR1 and CDR2 are SGHTA and FQGNSA. The CDR3: CASSSIEGSLNYGYTF. The DNA of the CDR3 is TGTGCCAGCAGCTCGATCGAAGGATCCCTTAACTATGGCTACACCTTC.

The gene calls are TRBV6-1 and TRBJ2-5; D possibly uses TRBD1 or TRBD2 (5 bases each). V lost 0 bases and J lost 5, with 13 bases in between. The germline V gene has CDR1 MNHNS and CDR2 SASEGT. CDR3 length equals 15 residues. The CDR3 nucleotides are TGTGCCAGCAGTGAAGCCAGGGACGGTTGGGAGACCCAGTACTTC. It translates to CASSEARDGWETQYF.